The present entry profiles one TCR beta chain with its context. This clonotype was counted at least ten times. The specificity of this receptor is unknown. One base away there is no much larger clone; base qualities are not given. This sample stems from a study of breast tumors, draining lymph nodes, adjacent tissues (dated by TCRdb to the mid-2010s). About the investigation overall: The study compared TCR beta repertoires across tumor, adjacent nontumor tissue and axillary lymph nodes from breast cancer patients. In human breast cancer, the study set out to evaluate how tumor, surrounding tissue and draining lymph node repertoires relate to one another and whether T cells may move between these sites. General study outcomes and caveats: Tumor and nontumor tissue repertoires were significantly more similar in luminal-like than in basal-like breast cancer. The conclusion that tumor T cells originate in lymph nodes was framed as consistent with a hypothesis rather than directly demonstrated. The data were considered consistent with most tumor T cells being derived from the lymph node and subsequently expanding within tumor tissue. T-cell repertoire diversity in tumors was found to be lower than in lymph nodes but higher than in nontumor tissue, and preferential V and J gene usage was observed.

Sequencing relied on an Illumina HiSeq 2000. Multiplex PCR amplification was used to build the TCR beta chain libraries. High-throughput sequencing was used to analyze the amplified TCR beta chain products. The public reads were run again by TCRdb, first through fastp at Q25 and then through MiXCR, and only productive beta chains were kept. Identical CDR3 proteins give one entry, which carries the most common genes and DNA. Across this sample there are approximately 100,000 distinct CDR3 sequences, with 21% seen only once. Roughly 1.2% of the sample is in the top ten clones. The lymph node samples were taken from the axillary draining lymph nodes of breast cancer patients. The CDR3, from cysteine to phenylalanine, totals 13 residues. Only CDR3 DNA remains: 39 bases, in frame from the first base. The germline V gene encodes CDR1 SEHNR and CDR2 FQNEAQ (reference sequence). At the junction V is shortened by 6 bases and J by 4 bases, with 12 bases in between.

The chain couples TRBV7-9 to TRBJ1-2; no D gene call is confident. The sequencing input was axillary lymph node tissue. The clonotype comes from a female donor with breast cancer. Some clones in this sample may be carry-over from other donors' samples. The DNA is TGTGCCAGCAGTTCTACCGGGAGCTATGGCTACACCTTC. This codes for CASSSTGSYGYTF.